One sample yielded the 27 T cell receptor beta chains listed below, sequenced in a study of a mutant IDH1 vaccine in newly diagnosed glioma. Some clones are missing from TCRdb's copy, which holds only in-frame ones; the method was immunoSEQ multiplex PCR. Altogether fewer than 40,000 clones are present, roughly 74% being singletons, with the ten largest covering 5.5%. What these receptors recognize is not known. Documented time point: week 5, during vaccination. Vaccinated patients received 300 ug of mutant IDH1 20-mer peptide per dose, with topical imiquimod. This material consisted of PBMCs, taken from a glioma patient whose treatment included an IDH1 peptide vaccine. The receptors come from a man aged 35-49 years with glioma.

The rearrangement links TRBV7-2 to TRBJ2-1; D perhaps matches TRBD2 (7 bases). The germline gives CDR1 SGHTA, CDR2 FQGNSA. V was cut by 2 bases and J by 12 bases, with 14 bases left in between. The CDR3 runs to 13 residues. The CDR3 coding sequence is TGTGCCAGCAGCTTAACTCGGGGGGCCACGCAGTTCTTC. Residues: CASSLTRGATQFF.

The chain carries TRBV10-3 and TRBJ2-7; D is undetermined. V was pared by 1 base and J by 5 bases, with 3 bases between. This CDR3 contains 11 residues. Germline V CDR1 and CDR2: ENHRY, SYGVKD. CDR3 nucleotides: TGTGCCATCAGTGAGTTTGACGAGCAGTACTTC. Encoded protein: CAISEFDEQYF.

This rearrangement joins TRBV7-9 to TRBJ2-5, with D maybe TRBD2 (5 bases). V gave up 1 base and J gave up 5 bases, with 11 bases separating them. CDR3 length equals 14 residues. Looked up from germline, CDR1 is SEHNR and CDR2 is FQNEAQ (reference sequence). CDR3 bases: TGTGCCAGCAGCTTAGATCGCCAGCGGGAGACCCAGTACTTC. Protein sequence: CASSLDRQRETQYF.

This clone was recorded a few times. The CDR3: CASSYEGSNTIYF. The CDR3 nucleotides are TGTGCCAGCAGTTATGAGGGGAGCAACACCATATATTTT. This chain uses TRBV6-5 with TRBJ1-3, with D possibly being TRBD1 (5 bases). This CDR3 contains 13 residues. V dropped 3 bases and J dropped 7 bases, with 10 bases sitting between them. Germline CDR1 MNHEY, CDR2 SVGAGI.

This chain links TRBV19 with TRBJ1-5; D gene unclear. Between the trimmed V and J ends, which lost 7 bases and 4 bases, there was a span of 14 bases. This CDR3 is 14 amino acids long. CDR1 is LNHDA and CDR2 is SQIVND in the germline V gene (reference sequence). The CDR3 nucleotides read TGTGCCAGTACCTCCACAACTGTTAATCAGCCCCAGCATTTT. This encodes CASTSTTVNQPQHF.

The chain carries TRBV2 and TRBJ1-2; no clear D gene. In germline, CDR1 is SNHLY, CDR2 FYNNEI. The CDR3 has 13 residues. V dropped 7 bases and J dropped 5 bases, with 14 bases sitting between them. The CDR3 reads CASTKEYKYGYTF. The CDR3 nucleotides are TGTGCCAGCACAAAAGAGTACAAGTATGGCTACACCTTC. The variable domain in full, completed from reference TRBV2 and TRBJ1-2, reads EPEVTQTPSHQVTQMGQEVILRCVPISNHLYFYWYRQILGQKVEFLVSFYNNEISEKSEIFDDQFSVERPDGSNFTLKIRSTKLEDSAMYFCASTKEYKYGYTFGSGTRLTVV.

The chain joins TRBV5-5 to TRBJ1-1; 7 nucleotides match TRBD1. J gave up 5 bases and V 4 bases, and 11 bases lay outside the gene matches. The CDR3 is made up of 15 amino acids. Germline V lookup: CDR1 SGHKS, CDR2 YYEKEE (reference sequence). The CDR3 loop is CASSPHDRVGTEAFF. For the CDR3, the DNA is TGTGCCAGCAGCCCCCATGACAGGGTGGGGACTGAAGCTTTCTTT. Combining the CDR3 with reference TRBV5-5 and TRBJ1-1 gives the whole variable domain DAGVTQSPTHLIKTRGQQVTLRCSPISGHKSVSWYQQVLGQGPQFIFQYYEKEERGRGNFPDRFSARQFPNYSSELNVNALLLGDSALYLCASSPHDRVGTEAFFGQGTRLTVV.

J is TRBJ1-2 and V is TRBV4-1; TRBD1 might be the D (5 bases). The CDR3 has 16 amino acids. CDR1 and CDR2 (germline): MGHRA, YSYEKL. V dropped 1 base and J dropped 2 bases, with 14 bases sitting between them. This chain's CDR3 is CASSQGSGRGNYGYTF. CDR3 coding DNA: TGCGCCAGCAGCCAAGGGTCAGGGCGAGGAAACTATGGCTACACCTTC.

The genes are TRBV19 and TRBJ1-1; the D gene is possibly TRBD1 (5 bases). V was cut by 5 bases and J by 3 bases, with 16 bases left in between. The germline gives CDR1 LNHDA, CDR2 SQIVND (reference sequence). The CDR3 is made up of 15 amino acids. The CDR3 region is CASSPGRRVYTEAFF. Written as DNA, the CDR3 is TGTGCCAGTAGTCCGGGACGCCGGGTTTACACTGAAGCTTTCTTT. Combining the CDR3 with reference TRBV19 and TRBJ1-1 gives the whole variable domain DGGITQSPKYLFRKEGQNVTLSCEQNLNHDAMYWYRQDPGQGLRLIYYSQIVNDFQKGDIAEGYSVSREKKESFPLTVTSAQKNPTAFYLCASSPGRRVYTEAFFGQGTRLTVV.

This clone was detected a few times. The chain links TRBV6-1 to TRBJ1-2; D gene unclear. The CDR3 runs to 13 residues. Trimming shortened V by 2 bases and J by 6 bases, and 10 bases separated the two germline ends. Germline-derived CDR1 and CDR2 are MNHNS and SASEGT. The CDR3 coding sequence is TGTGCCAGCAGTGAACGACAACTTCATGGCTACACCTTC. Residues: CASSERQLHGYTF.

This clone was seen once. V and J are TRBV7-9 and TRBJ2-2; 10 bases map to TRBD2. The trim removed 6 bases at V and 4 bases at J, leaving 8 bases unmatched. Germline V gives CDR1 SEHNR, CDR2 FQNEAQ (reference sequence). This CDR3 has 16 residues. The CDR3 is CASRRAGGPGTGELFF. CDR3 nucleotide sequence: TGTGCCAGCAGACGAGCGGGGGGGCCGGGCACCGGGGAGCTGTTTTTT.

V usage is TRBV18 and J usage is TRBJ1-1; weak D call: TRBD1 (6 bases). V dropped 6 bases and J dropped 7 bases, with 18 bases sitting between them. Germline V gene data show CDR1 as KGHSH and CDR2 as LQKENI. CDR3 length: 14 amino acids. DNA of the CDR3: TGTGCCAGCTCGACCTTACAGGGCTTGAATGAAGCTTTCTTT. As protein: CASSTLQGLNEAFF.

Only a few counts were recorded for this clone. The chain couples TRBV18 to TRBJ2-2, with D hard to call. Germline loops: CDR1 KGHSH, CDR2 LQKENI. There are 13 residues in the CDR3. V was shortened by 0 bases and J by 7 bases, with 6 bases between the two germline ends. CDR3 region: CASSPPSVGELFF. The CDR3 DNA reads as TGTGCCAGCTCACCACCTTCAGTCGGGGAGCTGTTTTTT. The full variable domain, its missing parts supplied by reference TRBV18 and TRBJ2-2, is NAGVMQNPRHLVRRRGQEARLRCSPMKGHSHVYWYRQLPEEGLKFMVYLQKENIIDESGMPKERFSAEFPKEGPSILRIQQVVRGDSAAYFCASSPPSVGELFFGEGSRLTVL.

V usage is TRBV11-2 and J usage is TRBJ2-7; D possibly corresponds to TRBD1 (6 bases). Germline CDR1 SGHAT, CDR2 FQNNGV. Trimming pared 3 bases from V and 1 base from J, leaving 10 bases between. CDR3 length: 14 residues. CDR3 protein: CASSFRGPSYEQYF. DNA of the CDR3: TGTGCCAGCAGCTTCAGGGGACCTTCCTACGAGCAGTACTTC.

The chain links TRBV6-5 to TRBJ1-2; D remains ambiguous. V gave up 4 bases and J gave up 7 bases, with 13 bases separating them. CDR1 and CDR2 (germline): MNHEY, SVGAGI. The CDR3 has 13 residues. The CDR3 loop is CASSLSGDSGYTF. As DNA, the CDR3 is TGTGCCAGCAGTTTGTCAGGCGATTCTGGCTACACCTTC.

This chain connects TRBV19 to TRBJ2-6; TRBD1 aligns across 9 bases. With 4 bases clipped from V and 2 bases from J, the junction kept 6 bases outside the gene matches. The length of the CDR3 is 17 residues. The germline gives CDR1 LNHDA, CDR2 SQIVND (reference sequence). CDR3 nucleotides: TGTGCCAGTAGTACAGTATGGGACAGGGCTGGGGCCAACGTCCTGACTTTC. Translation: CASSTVWDRAGANVLTF.

This clone was seen a handful of times. The chain recombines TRBV7-2 with TRBJ1-1; D unresolved. This CDR3 is 15 amino acids long. Germline V gives CDR1 SGHTA, CDR2 FQGNSA. V was shortened by 2 bases and J by 1 base, with 11 bases between the two germline ends. In DNA form, the CDR3 reads TGTGCCAGCAGCTTAAACCGGTTAGCGAACACTGAAGCTTTCTTT. The encoded protein is CASSLNRLANTEAFF.

The chain links TRBV29-1 to TRBJ2-6; D is unresolved. The CDR3 totals 14 residues. V was shortened by 2 bases and J by 4 bases, with 9 bases between the two germline ends. Germline CDR1 is SQVTM and CDR2 is ANQGSEA. DNA of the CDR3: TGCAGCGTTGAAACAGAGGAGGGGGCCAACGTCCTGACTTTC. It codes for CSVETEEGANVLTF.

This clone appeared once. This sequence joins TRBV9 and TRBJ1-2; 7 bases line up with TRBD1. V shed 3 bases, J shed 8 bases, and the junction held 10 bases outside the gene matches. This CDR3 comprises 14 residues. Germline V gives CDR1 SGDLS, CDR2 YYNGEE. The CDR3 coding sequence is TGTGCCAGCAGCGCCTCGACAGGGAGTAGGGGCTACACCTTC. Protein sequence: CASSASTGSRGYTF.

The rearrangement uses TRBV2 and TRBJ2-7; D gene unclear. The CDR3 consists of 12 residues. Germline V gives CDR1 SNHLY, CDR2 FYNNEI. Trimming stripped 4 bases from V and 4 bases from J, with 8 bases between. CDR3 region: CASSVHRYEQYF. CDR3 coding DNA: TGTGCCAGCAGTGTTCATCGGTACGAGCAGTACTTC.

This chain uses TRBV7-9 with TRBJ1-1; D possibly corresponds to TRBD1 (6 bases). The CDR3 is 16 residues long. CDR1 is SEHNR, CDR2 FQNEAQ, per germline (reference sequence). V lost 3 bases and J lost 0, with 14 bases in between. CDR3 DNA: TGTGCCAGCAGCTTTCGTGCTGCAGGGGTGAACACTGAAGCTTTCTTT. This codes for CASSFRAAGVNTEAFF.

V usage is TRBV19 and J usage is TRBJ1-6; 8 bases fit TRBD1. Germline V gives CDR1 LNHDA, CDR2 SQIVND (reference sequence). The CDR3 contains 19 residues. Unmatched junction bases numbered 15, after V lost 5 bases and J lost 3 bases. CDR3 DNA: TGTGCCAGTAGTCCCCTTAGGGGGACAGGTCGGAACTATAATTCACCCCTCCACTTT. Its translation: CASSPLRGTGRNYNSPLHF. Based on the CDR3 plus reference TRBV19 and TRBJ1-6, the full variable domain is DGGITQSPKYLFRKEGQNVTLSCEQNLNHDAMYWYRQDPGQGLRLIYYSQIVNDFQKGDIAEGYSVSREKKESFPLTVTSAQKNPTAFYLCASSPLRGTGRNYNSPLHFGNGTRLTVT.

The V gene is TRBV19, the J gene TRBJ2-7, with D perhaps TRBD1 (5 bases). V lost 2 bases, J lost 3 bases, and 14 bases lay in between. The V gene's germline CDR1 is LNHDA and CDR2 SQIVND (reference sequence). This CDR3 contains 15 residues. CDR3 bases: TGTGCCAGTAGTATATCTGGACACCTCAGCTACGAGCAGTACTTC. It encodes CASSISGHLSYEQYF.

CDR3 nucleotides: TGTGCCTGGAGTTCCGGGACAGGGGGTGGCTATGGCTACACCTTC. This encodes CAWSSGTGGGYGYTF. V gene TRBV30 combines with J gene TRBJ1-2; 11 positions agree with TRBD1. Losses at the gene ends were 2 bases for V and 4 bases for J; bases not matched to a gene: 6. Germline V lookup: CDR1 GTSNPN, CDR2 SVGIG (reference sequence). The CDR3 consists of 15 residues.

The chain couples TRBV4-2 to TRBJ1-4; D is ambiguous. V was pared by 2 bases and J by 0 bases, with 13 bases between. CDR1 is LGHNA, CDR2 YNFKEQ, per germline. This CDR3 has 17 residues. Here the CDR3 reads CASSQSLYTPTNEKLFF. CDR3 nucleotides: TGTGCCAGCAGCCAATCCCTGTACACTCCAACTAATGAAAAACTGTTTTTT.

In its sample, this clone was seen once. J is TRBJ1-5 and V is TRBV6-6; D remains unclear. CDR1 MNHNY and CDR2 SVGAGI come from the germline V gene (reference sequence). This CDR3 is 14 amino acids long. The V end lost 0 bases, the J end lost 7 bases, and 10 bases lay between the germline ends. The CDR3, as DNA: TGTGCCAGCAGTTACTCGAACGTAGGCCAGCCCCAGCATTTT. This gives the protein CASSYSNVGQPQHF.

The CDR3 DNA sequence: TGTGCCAGCAGGAGGGACAGGGGGCTCGGGAATGAGCAGTTCTTC. Protein: CASRRDRGLGNEQFF. V and J are TRBV6-5 and TRBJ2-1, with 12 bases aligning to TRBD1. Germline values: CDR1 MNHEY, CDR2 SVGAGI. CDR3 length: 15 amino acids. Germline trimming cut 6 bases from V and 7 bases from J; bases unmatched to any gene: 7.